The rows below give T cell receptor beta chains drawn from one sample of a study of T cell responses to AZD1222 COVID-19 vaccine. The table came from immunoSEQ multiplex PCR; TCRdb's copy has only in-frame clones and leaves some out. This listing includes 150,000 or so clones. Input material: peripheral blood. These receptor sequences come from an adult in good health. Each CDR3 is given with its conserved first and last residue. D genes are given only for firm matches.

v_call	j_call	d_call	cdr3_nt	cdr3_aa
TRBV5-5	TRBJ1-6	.	TGTGCCAGCAGCTCGACACAGGGATTCACCCTCCACTTT	CASSSTQGFTLHF
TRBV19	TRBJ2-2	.	TGTGCCAGTAGTATCTCGGGGGCGCCCACCGGGGAGCTGTTTTTT	CASSISGAPTGELFF
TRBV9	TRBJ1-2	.	TGTGCCAGCAGCGTAGGGAGGACAGTCAATGGCTACACCTTC	CASSVGRTVNGYTF
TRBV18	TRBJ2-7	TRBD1	TGTGCCAGCTCACCCCGTCTCCGGGACAGGGTTCAAACCGTTAGCTACGAGCAGTACTTC	CASSPRLRDRVQTVSYEQYF
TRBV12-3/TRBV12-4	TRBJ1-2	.	TGTGCCAGCAGCCCCAACCTTTATGGCTACACCTTC	CASSPNLYGYTF
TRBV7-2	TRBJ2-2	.	TGTGCCAGCAGCGCAAATGGAGGGGGCGCGGTCACCGGGGAGCTGTTTTTT	CASSANGGGAVTGELFF
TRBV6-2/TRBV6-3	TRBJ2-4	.	TGTGCCAGCAGTTACCGGGAACAGTTAGCCAAAAACATTCAGTACTTC	CASSYREQLAKNIQYF
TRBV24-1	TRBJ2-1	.	TGTGCCACCAGTGACAGGGACTCTCGCAAGCCCTACAATGAGCAGTTCTTC	CATSDRDSRKPYNEQFF
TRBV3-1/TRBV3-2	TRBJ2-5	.	TGTGCCAGCAGCGTCCGACAGGTCCGAACCCAAGAGACCCAGTACTTC	CASSVRQVRTQETQYF
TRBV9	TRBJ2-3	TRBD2	TGTGCCAGCAGCGTAGGTAAAACTAGCGGGGCAGATACGCAGTATTTT	CASSVGKTSGADTQYF
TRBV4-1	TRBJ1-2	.	TGCGCCAGCAGCCAAGCTACCACGGGGGGCAGCAACTATGGCTACACCTTC	CASSQATTGGSNYGYTF
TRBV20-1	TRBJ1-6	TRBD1	TGCAGTGCTAGTGAAGGGACAGGGTATTCACCCCTCCACTTT	CSASEGTGYSPLHF
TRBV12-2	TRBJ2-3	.	TGTGCAAGTCGCTTACCAAGGACCAGCACAGATACGCAGTATTTT	CASRLPRTSTDTQYF
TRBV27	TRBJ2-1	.	TGTGCCAGCAGACCGGGACTGAACTACAATGAGCAGTTCTTC	CASRPGLNYNEQFF
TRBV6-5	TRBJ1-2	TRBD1	TGTGCCAGCAGTTACGGGACAGGGTTCGGCTACACCTTC	CASSYGTGFGYTF
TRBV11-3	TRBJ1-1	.	TGTGCCAGCAGCTTACGTACTGAAGCTTTCTTT	CASSLRTEAFF
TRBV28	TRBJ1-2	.	TGTGCCACCTGGGGACCTCCGGTTGGCTACACCTTC	CATWGPPVGYTF
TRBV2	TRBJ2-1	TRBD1	TGTGCCAGCAGTGGGGGGGACAGGGACATCTACAATGAGCAGTTCTTC	CASSGGDRDIYNEQFF
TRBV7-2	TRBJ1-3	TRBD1	TGTGCCAGCAGCTCCTACTCAGGGGGCACCATATATTTT	CASSSYSGGTIYF
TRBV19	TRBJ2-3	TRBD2	TGTGCCAGTAGTCGGTCGTGGGCGGGGGGCACAGATACGCAGTATTTT	CASSRSWAGGTDTQYF
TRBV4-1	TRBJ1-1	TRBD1	TGCGCCAGCAGCCAAGTAGACAGGGGGAACACTGAAGCTTTCTTT	CASSQVDRGNTEAFF
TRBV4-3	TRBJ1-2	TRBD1	TGCGCCAGCAGCCTTGGACAGGACGACTATGGCTACACCTTC	CASSLGQDDYGYTF
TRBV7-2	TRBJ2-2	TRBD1	TGTGCCAGCAGGCCATCCGGGACAGGGGTTGACACCGGGGAGCTGTTTTTT	CASRPSGTGVDTGELFF
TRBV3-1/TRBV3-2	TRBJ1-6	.	TGTGCCAGCAGCCAAAAGACGGACAATTCACCCCTCCACTTT	CASSQKTDNSPLHF
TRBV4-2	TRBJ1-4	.	TGTGCCAGCAGCCAAGATCTCGCAGGAGGCTATGAAAAACTGTTTTTT	CASSQDLAGGYEKLFF
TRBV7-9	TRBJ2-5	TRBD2	TGTGCCAGCAGTACAGCGGGGGGCCTACCTCAAGAGACCCAGTACTTC	CASSTAGGLPQETQYF
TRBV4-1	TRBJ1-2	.	TGCGCCAGCAGCCCCTCGGACAGTAACTATGGCTACACCTTC	CASSPSDSNYGYTF
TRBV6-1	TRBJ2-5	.	TGTGCCAGCAGTGAAATAGGACACGAACAAGAGACCCAGTACTTC	CASSEIGHEQETQYF
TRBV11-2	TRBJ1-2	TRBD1	TGTGCCAGCAGCTTAATAGGACAGGGGCCCTATGGCTACACCTTC	CASSLIGQGPYGYTF
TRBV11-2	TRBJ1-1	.	TGTGCCAGCAGCTCGACCGCAGGGAACACTGAAGCTTTCTTT	CASSSTAGNTEAFF
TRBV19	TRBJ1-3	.	TGTGCCAGTAGTCAGGCCGACGGAACTCTGCGAAACACCATATATTTT	CASSQADGTLRNTIYF
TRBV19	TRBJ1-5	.	TGTGCCAGTAGTATGTACAGTTATAGCAATCAGCCCCAGCATTTT	CASSMYSYSNQPQHF
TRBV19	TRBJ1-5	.	TGTGCCAGTAGTATAGATCGTGGGGATGATCAGCCCCAGCATTTT	CASSIDRGDDQPQHF
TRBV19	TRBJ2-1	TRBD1	TGTGCCAGTAGTGCACCCGGGACAGGGGGGTACAATGAGCAGTTCTTC	CASSAPGTGGYNEQFF
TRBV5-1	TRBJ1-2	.	TGCGCCAGCAGCTTGGTAGGCGTAGGGAGTGAGGGAGGCTACACCTTC	CASSLVGVGSEGGYTF
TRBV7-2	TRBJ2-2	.	TGTGCCAGCAGCTTCTTGGTCCGAGGTGGCGGGGAGCTGTTTTTT	CASSFLVRGGGELFF
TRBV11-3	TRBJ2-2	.	TGTGCCAGCAGCTTAGATAGGGGGGGGGCTGGCACCGGGGAGCTGTTTTTT	CASSLDRGGAGTGELFF
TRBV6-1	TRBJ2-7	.	TGTGCCAGCAGTGAAACCAGGGCCTACGAGCAGTACTTC	CASSETRAYEQYF
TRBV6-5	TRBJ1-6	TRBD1	TGTGCCAGCAGTATAACAGGGGGGAGTGATTCACCCCTCCACTTT	CASSITGGSDSPLHF
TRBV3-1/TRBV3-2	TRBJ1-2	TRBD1	TGTGCCAGCAGCCGATACCAGGGGGCTGGAGGGGGTGGCTACACCTTC	CASSRYQGAGGGGYTF
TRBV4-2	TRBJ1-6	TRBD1	TGTGCCAGCAGGAAGGAGACAGGGGCAAATTCACCCCTCCACTTT	CASRKETGANSPLHF
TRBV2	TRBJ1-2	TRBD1	TGTGCCAGCAGTGCGTCAGGGACAGCTAACTATGGCTACACCTTC	CASSASGTANYGYTF
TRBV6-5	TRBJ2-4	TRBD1	TGTGCCAGCGGAGCAGGGGGCTACGGCAAAAACATTCAGTACTTC	CASGAGGYGKNIQYF
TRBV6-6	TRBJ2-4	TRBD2	TGTGCCAGCAGTCGAGAGCGGGGGTTTCGCGAAAACATTCAGTACTTC	CASSRERGFRENIQYF
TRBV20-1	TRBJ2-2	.	TGCAGTGCTAGTTCCCCAGCCTCAAACACCGGGGAGCTGTTTTTT	CSASSPASNTGELFF
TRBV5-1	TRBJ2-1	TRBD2	TGCGCCAGCAGCCCCGGACTAGCGGGCCCTCCTCAAAATGAGCAGTTCTTC	CASSPGLAGPPQNEQFF
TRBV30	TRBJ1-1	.	TGTGCCTGGACCCTCCTGACTGAAGCTTTCTTT	CAWTLLTEAFF
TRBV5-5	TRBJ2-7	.	TGTGCCAGCAGCCCGGACGTATCCTACGAGCAGTACTTC	CASSPDVSYEQYF
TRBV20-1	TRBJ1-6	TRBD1	TGCAGTGCTAGTATGGGACAGGGTAGTTCACCCCTCCACTTT	CSASMGQGSSPLHF
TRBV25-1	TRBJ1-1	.	TGTGCCAGCAGCCGCACCAGGGACACTGAAGCTTTCTTT	CASSRTRDTEAFF
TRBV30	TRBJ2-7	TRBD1	TGTGCCTGGAGTGTCCCCCGGGACAGGGGATACTACGAGCAGTACTTC	CAWSVPRDRGYYEQYF
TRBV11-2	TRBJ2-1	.	TGTGCCAGCAGCTTGGACCCCATACGTCGATACAATGAGCAGTTCTTC	CASSLDPIRRYNEQFF
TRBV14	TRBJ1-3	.	TGTGCCAGCAGCCAAGATACAACGTCCCCTGGAAACACCATATATTTT	CASSQDTTSPGNTIYF
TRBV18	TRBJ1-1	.	TGTGCCAGCTCACGGGCTTTTACTGAAGCTTTCTTT	CASSRAFTEAFF
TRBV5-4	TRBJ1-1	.	TGTGCCAGCAGCCGCCGACAGGAGAACACTGAAGCTTTCTTT	CASSRRQENTEAFF
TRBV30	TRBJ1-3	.	TGTGCCTGGAGTCGGCGGAACTCTGGAAACACCATATATTTT	CAWSRRNSGNTIYF
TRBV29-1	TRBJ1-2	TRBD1	TGCAGCATATCCAGGGGGGACTATGGCTACACCTTC	CSISRGDYGYTF
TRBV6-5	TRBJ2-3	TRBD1	TGTGCCAGCAGTTCCAAGCGGACAGGGAAAGATACGCAGTATTTT	CASSSKRTGKDTQYF